A single sample gave rise to the 27 T cell receptor beta chains below, sequenced in a study of T cells in Graves' hyperthyroidism and ophthalmopathy. Researchers amplified the TCR beta CDR3 regions from RNA transcripts. HTBI primers were used for first-round RT-PCR of the TCR CDR3. TCRdb ran MiXCR on the multiplex PCR reads and lists one entry per CDR3 protein. Of about 350,000 distinct CDR3 sequences in the sample, approximately 15% were seen once. Input material: blood. These TCRs come from a woman in her 30s with Graves' hyperthyroidism.

The chain uses TRBV2 and TRBJ2-5; unclear D gene. Germline assignment: CDR1 SNHLY and CDR2 FYNNEI. The CDR3 loop spans 15 amino acids. Trimming left V 6 bases short and J 9 bases short, with 23 bases between. DNA for the CDR3: TGTGCCAGCAGGCGTGTAGTGGACCCCGGCTTGCCCCAGTACTTC. It translates to CASRRVVDPGLPQYF. Full variable domain (outside the CDR3, taken from reference TRBV2 and TRBJ2-5): EPEVTQTPSHQVTQMGQEVILRCVPISNHLYFYWYRQILGQKVEFLVSFYNNEISEKSEIFDDQFSVERPDGSNFTLKIRSTKLEDSAMYFCASRRVVDPGLPQYFGPGTRLLVL.

In its sample, this clonotype was seen many times. The CDR3 spells CAITESASGANVLTF. The CDR3 DNA follows: TGTGCCATCACCGAATCAGCCTCTGGGGCCAACGTCCTGACTTTC. The J gene is TRBJ2-6, the V gene TRBV10-3; D is unclear. The CDR3 extends over 15 amino acids. CDR1 and CDR2 from the germline V gene are ENHRY and SYGVKD. Trimming took 7 bases from V and 0 from J, leaving 10 bases between them.

This clonotype was counted at least ten times. The CDR3 protein is CASSSDYGWTETQYF. In DNA, the CDR3 is TGTGCCAGCAGCTCCGACTATGGATGGACAGAGACCCAGTACTTC. This sequence joins TRBV7-2 and TRBJ2-5; TRBD2 might be the D (5 bases). The CDR3 contains 15 residues. Trimming stripped 4 bases from V and 4 bases from J, with 16 bases between. Germline CDR1 reads SGHTA; CDR2 reads FQGNSA.

This sequence joins TRBV27 and TRBJ2-1; the match to TRBD1 covers 11 bases. The germline CDR1 and CDR2 sequences are MNHEY and SMNVEV (reference sequence). The length of the CDR3 is 14 residues. Losses at the gene ends were 5 bases for V and 4 bases for J; bases not matched to a gene: 1. The CDR3 loop reads CASSRDRGYNEQFF. CDR3 bases: TGTGCCAGCAGTCGGGACAGGGGGTACAATGAGCAGTTCTTC.

The V gene is TRBV6-1, the J gene TRBJ2-7; no clear D. Germline V gives CDR1 MNHNS, CDR2 SASEGT. The CDR3 has 15 amino acids. The ends were cut back, 5 bases at V and 3 bases at J, with 17 bases in the middle. The CDR3 protein is CASSRDPNPSYEQYF. The CDR3 DNA reads TGTGCCAGCAGTAGAGACCCTAACCCCAGCTACGAGCAGTACTTC.

The chain uses TRBV2 and TRBJ2-1; D unresolved. This CDR3 region has 11 residues. In germline, CDR1 is SNHLY, CDR2 FYNNEI. Trimming stripped 4 bases from V and 8 bases from J, with 6 bases between. DNA for the CDR3: TGTGCCAGCAGTGTGACCCATGAGCAGTTCTTC. It is translated as CASSVTHEQFF.

This clonotype has ten or more counts. J is TRBJ1-1 and V is TRBV28, with D unclear. With 2 bases removed from V and 4 bases from J, the gap between germline ends came to 14 bases. Germline V gene sequence: CDR1 MDHEN, CDR2 SYDVKM. This CDR3 spans 15 amino acids. The DNA of the CDR3 is TGTGCCAGCAGTTTACCAGTTGCGGGAAGCACTGAAGCTTTCTTT. Amino acids: CASSLPVAGSTEAFF.

This clonotype has a handful of counts. The chain recombines TRBV7-8 with TRBJ1-6; 9 nucleotides align to TRBD1. With 5 bases clipped from V and 5 bases from J, the junction kept 7 bases outside the gene matches. Germline V lookup: CDR1 SGHVS, CDR2 FQNEAQ. There are 16 residues in the CDR3. The CDR3 protein is CASSHTGGENNSPLHF. In nucleotides, the CDR3 is TGTGCCAGCAGCCACACAGGGGGCGAAAATAATTCACCCCTCCACTTT.

J is TRBJ2-2 and V is TRBV11-2, with 12 bases lining up with TRBD1. The CDR3 runs 17 residues. Unmatched junction bases numbered 7, after V lost 6 bases and J lost 2 bases. Germline assignment: CDR1 SGHAT and CDR2 FQNNGV. CDR3 sequence reads: CASRVPGQGANTGELFF. In DNA, the CDR3 is TGTGCCAGCAGGGTTCCGGGACAGGGGGCAAACACCGGGGAGCTGTTTTTT. Drawing the rest from reference TRBV11-2 and TRBJ2-2, the complete variable domain is EAGVAQSPRYKIIEKRQSVAFWCNPISGHATLYWYQQILGQGPKLLIQFQNNGVVDDSQLPKDRFSAERLKGVDSTLKIQPAKLEDSAVYLCASRVPGQGANTGELFFGEGSRLTVL.

In its sample, this clonotype was seen many times. The chain has TRBV7-2 and TRBJ2-7; 10 nucleotides line up with TRBD1. The V and J ends lost 2 bases and 5 bases, in that order; junction bases with no gene match: 9. The germline V gene encodes CDR1 SGHTA and CDR2 FQGNSA. The CDR3 runs to 16 residues. Here the CDR3 DNA reads TGTGCCAGCAGCTTACCCGGGACAGGGGTGAGACACGAGCAGTACTTC. The encoded protein is CASSLPGTGVRHEQYF.

This clonotype has a count of ten or more. The chain is built from TRBV7-2 and TRBJ1-6; 7 nucleotides align to TRBD1. CDR3 length: 15 residues. With V trimmed by 5 bases and J by 10 bases, 11 bases remained unmatched. CDR1 SGHTA and CDR2 FQGNSA come from the germline V gene. The CDR3 DNA follows: TGTGCCAGCAGCCCCTGGACGGGACAGTCCTCACCCCTCCACTTT. Translated: CASSPWTGQSSPLHF.

In its sample, this clonotype was seen a few times. V is TRBV19 and J is TRBJ1-6, with a weak D call TRBD1 (5 bases). CDR1 and CDR2 from the germline V gene are LNHDA and SQIVND (reference sequence). The CDR3 is 16 residues long. The V end was cut by 9 bases, the J end by 7 bases, with 22 bases between. CDR3 nucleotides: TGTGCCAGCCTCGTCCGGTGGGACGCGCGGAATTCACCCCTCCACTTT. Translated: CASLVRWDARNSPLHF.

This clonotype was seen a handful of times. The chain carries TRBV5-1 and TRBJ1-4; D may be TRBD1 (6 bases). V lost 2 bases and J 5 bases, leaving 10 bases between the germline ends. The CDR3 covers 14 residues. Germline assignment: CDR1 SGHRS and CDR2 YFSETQ. In DNA form, the CDR3 reads TGCGCCAGCAGCTTACAGGGAGGAAATGAAAAACTGTTTTTT. This encodes CASSLQGGNEKLFF.

This clonotype showed up just a few times. This chain joins TRBV6-1 and TRBJ2-7; D gene uncertain. Germline V gene data show CDR1 as MNHNS and CDR2 as SASEGT. V dropped 0 bases and J dropped 3 bases, with 12 bases sitting between them. This CDR3 has 15 residues. The CDR3 protein is CASSEALTLFYEQYF. The CDR3 DNA is TGTGCCAGCAGTGAAGCGCTCACACTTTTCTACGAGCAGTACTTC.

The chain has TRBV9 and TRBJ2-2; no definite D call. There are 14 residues in the CDR3. Germline CDR1 and CDR2: SGDLS and YYNGEE. V was clipped by 0 bases and J by 4 bases, with 7 bases between them. The CDR3 loop is CASSVDSATGELFF. The CDR3 bases are TGTGCCAGCAGCGTAGACTCGGCCACCGGGGAGCTGTTTTTT. Drawing the rest from reference TRBV9 and TRBJ2-2, the complete variable domain is DSGVTQTPKHLITATGQRVTLRCSPRSGDLSVYWYQQSLDQGLQFLIQYYNGEERAKGNILERFSAQQFPDLHSELNLSSLELGDSALYFCASSVDSATGELFFGEGSRLTVL.

Ten or more counts support this clonotype. The CDR3 sequence is CASSLVWQTEWSYEQYF. In nucleotides, the CDR3 is TGTGCCAGCAGCTTAGTATGGCAAACCGAATGGTCCTACGAGCAGTACTTC. The rearrangement links TRBV7-9 to TRBJ2-7, with D unclear. Germline V gene lookup returns CDR1 SEHNR and CDR2 FQNEAQ (reference sequence). The CDR3 runs 17 residues. Trimming pared 1 base from V and 1 base from J, leaving 17 bases between.

This rearrangement joins TRBV28 to TRBJ2-7, with a weak D call TRBD1 (6 bases). Trimming cost V 5 bases and J 3 bases, with 11 bases left between them. The germline V gene has CDR1 MDHEN and CDR2 SYDVKM. The CDR3 sequence is 13 residues long. DNA of the CDR3: TGTGCCAGCAGTGTAGGACAGTACTACGAGCAGTACTTC. It translates to CASSVGQYYEQYF.

This clonotype has a count of ten or more. The genes are TRBV7-2 and TRBJ1-1; no reliable D call. The CDR3 is 13 amino acids. V gave up 1 base and J gave up 7 bases, with 10 bases separating them. CDR1 is SGHTA and CDR2 is FQGNSA in the germline V gene. The CDR3 region is CASSLGSVFEAFF. Here the CDR3 DNA reads TGTGCCAGCAGCTTAGGATCGGTGTTTGAAGCTTTCTTT. Using reference TRBV7-2 and TRBJ1-1 for the parts outside the CDR3, the full variable domain is GAGVSQSPSNKVTEKGKDVELRCDPISGHTALYWYRQSLGQGLEFLIYFQGNSAPDKSGLPSDRFSAERTGGSVSTLTIQRTQQEDSAVYLCASSLGSVFEAFFGQGTRLTVV.

The V call is TRBV29-1, the J call TRBJ2-2; D possibly corresponds to TRBD1 (6 bases). The germline V and J ends were trimmed by 7 bases and 0 bases, with 15 bases remaining between them. CDR3 length: 15 amino acids. Germline assignment: CDR1 SQVTM and CDR2 ANQGSEA. CDR3 loop: CSATRDIANTGELFF. The CDR3 DNA is TGCAGCGCCACCCGGGACATCGCGAACACCGGGGAGCTGTTTTTT.

This chain links TRBV18 with TRBJ1-1; TRBD1 matches at 12 bases. The CDR3 contains 16 residues. J was trimmed by 4 bases and V by 9 bases; bases with no gene match: 12. The germline gives CDR1 KGHSH, CDR2 LQKENI. CDR3 DNA sequence: TGTGCCAGTGCTTTAGCCGGGACAGGGGGCTTCACTGAAGCTTTCTTT. It encodes CASALAGTGGFTEAFF.

This clonotype was seen many times. V usage is TRBV20-1 and J usage is TRBJ1-5; D possibly corresponds to TRBD1 (5 bases). Germline loops: CDR1 DFQATT, CDR2 SNEGSKA (reference sequence). This CDR3 contains 14 residues. Trimming pared 5 bases from V and 4 bases from J, leaving 15 bases between. The CDR3 spells CSARGSQVNQPQHF. In DNA form, the CDR3 reads TGCAGTGCTCGAGGTTCACAGGTTAATCAGCCCCAGCATTTT.

V usage is TRBV6-1 and J usage is TRBJ1-6; 8 nucleotides agree with TRBD1. This CDR3 is built from 15 residues. Germline V gives CDR1 MNHNS, CDR2 SASEGT. V trimming: 6 bases; J trimming: 6 bases; junction bases outside the gene matches: 7. The CDR3: CASRGQDFGNSPLHF. In DNA form, the CDR3 reads TGTGCCAGCAGGGGACAGGACTTCGGTAATTCACCCCTCCACTTT.

This clonotype was picked up many times. The V gene is TRBV29-1, the J gene TRBJ2-3; weak D call: TRBD2 (5 bases). This CDR3 has 13 amino acids. In germline, CDR1 is SQVTM, CDR2 ANQGSEA. V was cut by 3 bases and J by 0 bases, with 7 bases left in between. The CDR3 spells CSVEGGSTDTQYF. CDR3 sequence (DNA): TGCAGCGTTGAGGGCGGGAGCACAGATACGCAGTATTTT.

This clonotype was picked up a small number of times. The DNA for the CDR3 is TGTGCCAGCACCCTCCGGGGACAGGGGACCTACGAGCAGTACTTC. This gives the protein CASTLRGQGTYEQYF. This chain connects TRBV7-2 to TRBJ2-7, with 10 bases matching TRBD1. CDR1 and CDR2 from the germline V gene are SGHTA and FQGNSA. Germline trimming cut 7 bases from V and 2 bases from J; bases unmatched to any gene: 8. The CDR3 is 15 amino acids.

The chain carries TRBV10-2 and TRBJ1-2; unclear D gene. This CDR3 contains 12 residues. Germline CDR1 WSHSY, CDR2 SAAADI. Trimming removed 1 base at V and 9 bases at J, with 9 bases between. The CDR3 protein is CASSEWEASYTF. CDR3 sequence (DNA): TGCGCCAGCAGTGAGTGGGAGGCCAGCTACACCTTC.

This clonotype was seen a handful of times. This chain connects TRBV12-3 or TRBV12-4 to TRBJ2-7; weak D call: TRBD2 (5 bases). V was trimmed by 10 bases and J by 8 bases, leaving 15 bases between them. CDR3 size: 11 residues. CDR3 nucleotides: TGTGCCACGGCCGCCGGAGGCAAGCAGTACTTC. This translates into CATAAGGKQYF.

The chain employs TRBV4-2 and TRBJ2-7, with D unclear. Germline lookup yields CDR1 LGHNA and CDR2 YNFKEQ. The CDR3 has 12 residues. The V gene lost 6 bases and the J gene lost 6 bases, with 12 bases spanning the gap. CDR3 sequence (DNA): TGTGCCAGCAGGGTCCTTAGGGCCGAGCAGTACTTC. Residues: CASRVLRAEQYF.